This entry lists 20 T cell receptor beta chains sequenced from one sample in a study of T-cell memory formation after mild COVID-19. TCRdb passed the 5' RACE reads through MiXCR, listing each CDR3 protein once. The table records 350,000 to 500,000 distinct CDR3 sequences, more than 20% of them present only once. The sequenced sample consisted of PBMCs or a T cell subset sorted from them (not recorded which). The receptors shown here come from an adult woman who had mild COVID-19 (a few samples of this study predate the infection). Cell type and time point are not known.

The V gene is TRBV9, the J gene TRBJ2-3, with D perhaps TRBD2 (7 bases). V lost 4 bases and J lost 4, with 13 bases in between. This CDR3 spans 14 amino acids. Germline CDR1 SGDLS, CDR2 YYNGEE. The CDR3 here is CASSPGGPADTQYF. CDR3 nucleotides: TGTGCCAGCAGCCCCGGGGGGCCCGCAGATACGCAGTATTTT.

V and J are TRBV5-4 and TRBJ2-2; a possible D gene is TRBD2 (5 bases). Germline V lookup: CDR1 SGHNT, CDR2 YYREEE (reference sequence). The CDR3 extends over 16 amino acids. V gave up 0 bases and J gave up 5 bases, with 14 bases separating them. The CDR3 protein is CASSLESAGITGELFF. The CDR3 nucleotides read TGTGCCAGCAGCTTGGAGAGCGCGGGTATAACCGGGGAGCTGTTTTTT.

This clonotype turned up a few times. CDR3 bases: TGTGCCAGCAGTCAAATCCGGGACAGAGCTGAAGCTTTCTTT. Protein sequence: CASSQIRDRAEAFF. The chain uses TRBV7-2 and TRBJ1-1; 7 bases align to TRBD1. The CDR3 runs to 14 residues. J lost 6 bases, V lost 6 bases, and 10 bases had no gene match. Germline V gene data show CDR1 as SGHTA and CDR2 as FQGNSA.

This clonotype was seen at least ten times. The chain couples TRBV29-1 to TRBJ2-3; 10 nucleotides agree with TRBD2. The V and J ends lost 0 bases and 6 bases, in that order; junction bases with no gene match: 12. CDR1 and CDR2 from the germline V gene are SQVTM and ANQGSEA. CDR3 length: 17 residues. The CDR3 nucleotides are TGCAGCGTTGAAGATCTTCCTAGCGGGAGAGATTTGGATACGCAGTATTTT. Protein sequence: CSVEDLPSGRDLDTQYF.

The rearrangement joins TRBV12-3 or TRBV12-4 to TRBJ1-1; perhaps TRBD1 as D (5 bases). CDR3 size: 15 residues. Trimming cost V 6 bases and J 5 bases, with 19 bases left between them. CDR3 loop: CASSPGTPDGTEAFF. CDR3 DNA: TGTGCCAGCAGCCCCGGGACCCCCGACGGGACTGAAGCTTTCTTT.

The chain employs TRBV5-4 and TRBJ2-7; 14 bases align to TRBD2. V was pared by 4 bases and J by 5 bases, with 11 bases of the junction left unmatched. The germline V gene has CDR1 SGHNT and CDR2 YYREEE (reference sequence). CDR3 size: 17 residues. The CDR3 DNA sequence: TGTGCCAGCAGCGGTAGACTCGGGACTAGCGGGAGTAACGAGCAGTACTTC. Translation: CASSGRLGTSGSNEQYF.

A few counts support this clonotype. The J gene is TRBJ1-1, the V gene TRBV5-1; D remains ambiguous. V lost 4 bases and J 7 bases, leaving 20 bases between the germline ends. CDR1 and CDR2 (germline): SGHRS, YFSETQ. The CDR3 length is 15 residues. CDR3 loop: CASSLGKVPGGEAFF. CDR3 in DNA: TGCGCCAGCAGCCTCGGGAAGGTTCCCGGCGGTGAAGCTTTCTTT.

This clonotype was counted ten times or more. This rearrangement joins TRBV12-3 or TRBV12-4 to TRBJ1-2; no clear D gene. Trimming pared 4 bases from V and 7 bases from J, leaving 10 bases between. The CDR3 consists of 12 residues. CDR3: CASSSRQLGYTF. For the CDR3, the DNA is TGTGCCAGCAGTTCCAGACAACTTGGCTACACCTTC.

The chain recombines TRBV9 with TRBJ2-7; D possibly corresponds to TRBD2 (5 bases). This CDR3 is built from 14 residues. The germline CDR1 and CDR2 sequences are SGDLS and YYNGEE. With 1 base removed from V and 3 bases from J, the gap between germline ends came to 11 bases. As DNA, the CDR3 is TGTGCCAGCAGCGTATCCCTGGCGGGCTACGAGCAGTACTTC. Translation: CASSVSLAGYEQYF. The full variable domain, in which reference TRBV9 and TRBJ2-7 provide the parts outside the CDR3, is DSGVTQTPKHLITATGQRVTLRCSPRSGDLSVYWYQQSLDQGLQFLIQYYNGEERAKGNILERFSAQQFPDLHSELNLSSLELGDSALYFCASSVSLAGYEQYFGPGTRLTVT.

V and J are TRBV7-2 and TRBJ2-1; perhaps TRBD2 as D (6 bases). The length of the CDR3 is 14 residues. Trimming stripped 11 bases from V and 3 bases from J, with 17 bases between. Germline-derived CDR1 and CDR2 are SGHTA and FQGNSA. CDR3: CAGSQAGFYNEQFF. The CDR3 DNA is TGTGCCGGGAGCCAGGCGGGGTTCTACAATGAGCAGTTCTTC. Full variable domain (missing parts from reference TRBV7-2 and TRBJ2-1): GAGVSQSPSNKVTEKGKDVELRCDPISGHTALYWYRQSLGQGLEFLIYFQGNSAPDKSGLPSDRFSAERTGGSVSTLTIQRTQQEDSAVYLCAGSQAGFYNEQFFGPGTRLTVL.

The V call is TRBV11-2, the J call TRBJ1-4; D uncertain. CDR1 is SGHAT and CDR2 is FQNNGV in the germline V gene. CDR3 size: 14 residues. The ends were cut back, 1 base at V and 5 bases at J, with 8 bases in the middle. The CDR3 sequence: CASSLVGPNEKLFF. The CDR3 nucleotides are TGTGCCAGCAGCTTAGTAGGCCCGAATGAAAAACTGTTTTTT.

The table lists this clonotype with a few counts. The chain has TRBV3-1 and TRBJ1-1; tentative D call: TRBD1 (5 bases). Deletions cut 4 bases from V and 3 bases from J, with 21 bases between. This CDR3 region has 17 residues. Looked up from germline, CDR1 is LGHDT and CDR2 is YNNKEL (reference sequence). CDR3 DNA: TGTGCCAGCAGCCGCAGGCAACAGACAGTTCTGGACACTGAAGCTTTCTTT. Its translation is CASSRRQQTVLDTEAFF.

The chain's CDR3 is CASSPQGGDTEAFF. As DNA, the CDR3 is TGTGCCAGCAGCCCCCAGGGGGGGGACACTGAAGCTTTCTTT. The chain has TRBV7-2 and TRBJ1-1; 7 bases match TRBD1. In germline, CDR1 is SGHTA, CDR2 FQGNSA. The CDR3 loop spans 14 amino acids. The V gene end was trimmed by 5 bases and the J gene end by 3 bases; junction bases not matched to a gene: 6.

This chain connects TRBV25-1 to TRBJ2-5; no reliable D call. This CDR3 region has 13 residues. V shed 8 bases and J shed 5 bases, with 15 bases lying between them. Per the germline V gene, CDR1 is MGHDK and CDR2 is SYGVNS. CDR3 sequence reads: CASQVRGTETQYF. Written as DNA, the CDR3 is TGTGCCAGCCAGGTGCGTGGTACGGAGACCCAGTACTTC.

This clonotype was detected ten times or more. The chain joins TRBV20-1 to TRBJ2-1, with D possibly being TRBD2 (5 bases). V gave up 5 bases and J gave up 7 bases, with 12 bases separating them. Germline CDR1 DFQATT, CDR2 SNEGSKA (reference sequence). This CDR3 spans 12 amino acids. This CDR3 reads CSAGSSWNEQFF. CDR3 DNA sequence: TGCAGTGCTGGATCTAGCTGGAATGAGCAGTTCTTC.

The CDR3 DNA is TGTGCCAGCAGCACAAGGACAGGGGTCTATGGCTACACCTTC. This gives the protein CASSTRTGVYGYTF. This sequence joins TRBV12-3 or TRBV12-4 and TRBJ1-2; 9 positions agree with TRBD1. CDR3 length: 14 residues. V shed 6 bases, J shed 4 bases, and the junction held 6 bases outside the gene matches.

Written as DNA, the CDR3 is TGCAGCGTTCGGGACAGGGGCACAGATACGCAGTATTTT. Amino acids: CSVRDRGTDTQYF. The chain recombines TRBV29-1 with TRBJ2-3, with 9 bases fitting TRBD1. Unmatched junction bases numbered 1, after V lost 5 bases and J lost 1 base. Per germline, CDR1 SQVTM and CDR2 ANQGSEA. The CDR3 sequence is 13 residues long.

The table lists this clonotype with many counts. The chain has TRBV18 and TRBJ2-7; 7 bases match TRBD1. Germline V gives CDR1 KGHSH, CDR2 LQKENI. This CDR3 spans 13 amino acids. V dropped 4 bases and J dropped 0; count of bases not matched to a gene: 0. The CDR3 DNA sequence: TGTGCCAGCTCACGGACAGGCTCCTACGAGCAGTACTTC. Protein: CASSRTGSYEQYF. The complete variable domain, with remaining parts taken from reference TRBV18 and TRBJ2-7, reads NAGVMQNPRHLVRRRGQEARLRCSPMKGHSHVYWYRQLPEEGLKFMVYLQKENIIDESGMPKERFSAEFPKEGPSILRIQQVVRGDSAAYFCASSRTGSYEQYFGPGTRLTVT.

V and J are TRBV6-6 and TRBJ2-7, with 9 nucleotides matching TRBD1. The V segment lost 8 bases and the J segment 0 bases; nucleotides outside the gene matches: 2. This CDR3 region has 13 residues. Germline V gene data show CDR1 as MNHNY and CDR2 as SVGAGI (reference sequence). CDR3: CASEGQGSYEQYF. DNA for the CDR3: TGTGCCAGCGAGGGACAGGGCTCCTACGAGCAGTACTTC.

The chain recombines TRBV7-9 with TRBJ2-5; 9 positions agree with TRBD2. Unmatched junction bases numbered 11, after V lost 1 base and J lost 5 bases. Germline V lookup: CDR1 SEHNR, CDR2 FQNEAQ (reference sequence). The CDR3 has 17 residues. CDR3 protein: CASSLGGIAGVGETQYF. The CDR3 nucleotides read TGTGCCAGCAGCTTAGGCGGTATAGCGGGAGTCGGGGAGACCCAGTACTTC.